The entry below describes one T cell receptor (beta chain). This sample is part of a study of PD-L1 blockade in urothelial cancer. Study-wide context: Blood drawn 3 weeks (second dose) and 6 weeks after treatment start was analyzed.

Only in-frame clones appear in the TCRdb table, and some are missing; sequencing was by immunoSEQ multiplex PCR. The sample gives around 40,000 clones, around 80% of which show up once; about a sixth is in the top ten. The CDR3 has 13 residues. Germline lookup yields CDR1 SGHRS and CDR2 YFSETQ. V shed 6 bases and J 7 bases; nucleotides not matched to a gene: 5. The receptor was isolated from a man in his 60s with urothelial cancer. The chain employs TRBV5-1 and TRBJ2-7; 12 nucleotides align to TRBD1. The sequenced sample was PBMCs, obtained around atezolizumab (anti-PD-L1) treatment. As DNA, the CDR3 is TGCGCCAGCAAGGGACAGGGGGCGCAAGAGCAGTACTTC. Translating it yields CASKGQGAQEQYF.